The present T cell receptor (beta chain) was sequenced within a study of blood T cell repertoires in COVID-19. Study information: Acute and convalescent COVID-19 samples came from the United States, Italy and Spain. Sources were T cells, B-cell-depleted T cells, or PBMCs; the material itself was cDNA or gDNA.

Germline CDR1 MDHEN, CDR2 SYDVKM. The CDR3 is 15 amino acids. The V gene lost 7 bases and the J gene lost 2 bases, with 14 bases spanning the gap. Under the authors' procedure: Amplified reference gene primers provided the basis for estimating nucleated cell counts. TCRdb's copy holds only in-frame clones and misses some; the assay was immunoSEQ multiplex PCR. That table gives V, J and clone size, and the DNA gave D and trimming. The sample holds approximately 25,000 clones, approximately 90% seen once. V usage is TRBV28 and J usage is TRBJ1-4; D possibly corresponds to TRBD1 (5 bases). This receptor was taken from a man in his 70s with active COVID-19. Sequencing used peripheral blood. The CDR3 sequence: CASTPTRGTNEKLFF. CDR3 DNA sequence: TGTGCCAGCACCCCCACGCGGGGGACTAATGAAAAACTGTTTTTT. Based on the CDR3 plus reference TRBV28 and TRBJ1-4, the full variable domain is DVKVTQSSRYLVKRTGEKVFLECVQDMDHENMFWYRQDPGLGLRLIYFSYDVKMKEKGDIPEGYSVSREKKERFSLILESASTNQTSMYLCASTPTRGTNEKLFFGSGTQLSVL.